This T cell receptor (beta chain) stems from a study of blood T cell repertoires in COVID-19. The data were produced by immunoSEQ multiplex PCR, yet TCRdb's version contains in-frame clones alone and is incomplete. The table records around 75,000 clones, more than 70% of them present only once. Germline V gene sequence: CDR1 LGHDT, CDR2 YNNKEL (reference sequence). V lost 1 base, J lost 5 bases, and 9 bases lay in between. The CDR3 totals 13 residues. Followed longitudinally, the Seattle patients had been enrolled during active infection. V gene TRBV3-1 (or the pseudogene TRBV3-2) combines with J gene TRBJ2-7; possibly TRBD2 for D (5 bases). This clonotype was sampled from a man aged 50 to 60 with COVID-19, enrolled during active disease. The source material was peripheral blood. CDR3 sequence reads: CASSQGESNEQYF. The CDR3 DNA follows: TGTGCCAGCAGCCAAGGGGAGAGCAACGAGCAGTACTTC.